These 31 T cell receptor beta chains were sequenced from one sample in a study of control samples from healthy donors and cancer patients. Some clones are missing from TCRdb's copy, which holds only in-frame ones; the method was immunoSEQ multiplex PCR. The sample lists about 89,000 clones, over 75% occurring once. The specimen was blood. All receptors come from a woman aged 40-49 years in good health.

The chain joins TRBV5-6 to TRBJ1-2; tentative D call: TRBD1 (5 bases). The V end lost 0 bases, the J end lost 8 bases, and 14 bases lay between the germline ends. This CDR3 region has 14 residues. Germline values: CDR1 SGHDT, CDR2 YYEEEE. The CDR3 DNA reads TGTGCCAGCAGCTTGGGAGGGGCCGGGGGAGGCTACACCTTC. Residues: CASSLGGAGGGYTF.

This rearrangement joins TRBV6-6 to TRBJ1-1, with 7 bases lining up with TRBD1. V was clipped by 0 bases and J by 5 bases; unmatched bases: 6. The CDR3 has 15 residues. CDR1 is MNHNY, CDR2 SVGAGI, per germline (reference sequence). The CDR3 loop is CASSYSGGLGTEAFF. The CDR3 nucleotides read TGTGCCAGCAGTTACTCAGGGGGCCTGGGAACTGAAGCTTTCTTT.

The count of this clone is one. V usage is TRBV5-1 and J usage is TRBJ2-4; TRBD1 aligns across 11 bases. The CDR3 totals 16 residues. V lost 4 bases, J lost 7 bases, and 10 bases stayed unmatched. Germline lookup yields CDR1 SGHRS and CDR2 YFSETQ. As DNA, the CDR3 is TGCGCCAGCAGCACCTCCGGGACAGGGGGTCGGAACATTCAGTACTTC. It codes for CASSTSGTGGRNIQYF.

This chain uses TRBV5-8 with TRBJ1-5; 8 bases are shared with TRBD1. Germline V lookup: CDR1 SGHTS, CDR2 YDEGEE. This CDR3 spans 16 amino acids. J gave up 6 bases and V 1 base, and 9 bases lay outside the gene matches. The CDR3: CASSLSSRTGPQPQHF. Written as DNA, the CDR3 is TGTGCCAGCAGCTTGTCTTCCCGGACAGGGCCTCAGCCCCAGCATTTT.

This chain connects TRBV6-2 or TRBV6-3 to TRBJ2-7, with TRBD2 matching 7 bases. Losses at the gene ends were 0 bases for V and 0 bases for J; bases not matched to a gene: 14. The V gene's germline CDR1 is MNHEY and CDR2 SVGEGT. CDR3 length: 19 residues. The CDR3 sequence is CASSYSIVRDGGSSYEQYF. For the CDR3, the DNA is TGTGCCAGCAGTTACTCGATAGTCCGGGACGGCGGGAGCTCCTACGAGCAGTACTTC.

V gene TRBV2 combines with J gene TRBJ1-5, with D unclear. The CDR3 spans 14 residues. V dropped 4 bases and J dropped 0 bases, with 7 bases sitting between them. CDR1 SNHLY and CDR2 FYNNEI come from the germline V gene. DNA for the CDR3: TGTGCCAGCAGTGTGGGCCTTAGCAATCAGCCCCAGCATTTT. This codes for CASSVGLSNQPQHF.

The gene calls are TRBV12-5 and TRBJ1-5, with D perhaps matching TRBD1 (6 bases). The germline V gene has CDR1 LGHNT and CDR2 FRNRAP. Trimming took 7 bases from V and 6 from J, leaving 13 bases between them. The CDR3 length is 13 residues. CDR3 nucleotides: TGTGCTAGTGCTCAACAGGGAGGTCAGCCCCAGCATTTT. Translated, it gives CASAQQGGQPQHF.

The V and J genes are TRBV7-8 and TRBJ2-7, with 10 nucleotides matching TRBD2. Looked up from germline, CDR1 is SGHVS and CDR2 is FQNEAQ. The CDR3 contains 16 residues. J lost 0 bases, V lost 4 bases, and 6 bases had no gene match. In nucleotides, the CDR3 is TGTGCCAGCAGCTCGTCTAGCGGGGGTAGCTCCTACGAGCAGTACTTC. Translation: CASSSSSGGSSYEQYF.

This clone was detected only once. The chain couples TRBV4-1 to TRBJ1-1, with a possible D match to TRBD1 (6 bases). Germline V gene sequence: CDR1 MGHRA, CDR2 YSYEKL. The CDR3 spans 16 residues. The V and J ends lost 4 bases and 7 bases respectively, with 22 bases between them. The CDR3 DNA is TGCGCCAGCAGCCCGTACTCCGGGACAAAGGGGGTTGAAGCTTTCTTT. This gives the protein CASSPYSGTKGVEAFF.

This chain uses TRBV3-1 (or the pseudogene TRBV3-2) with TRBJ2-3; D is unclear. Trimming took off 2 bases at V and 5 bases at J, with 8 bases between the two ends. The CDR3 sequence is 13 residues long. Germline V gives CDR1 LGHDT, CDR2 YNNKEL (reference sequence). The DNA of the CDR3 is TGTGCCAGCAGCCAAAATGATGGAGATACGCAGTATTTT. Translated, it gives CASSQNDGDTQYF.

The CDR3 sequence is CASSPKDRGNYGYTF. The CDR3 region has the DNA TGTGCCAGCTCACCAAAGGACAGGGGGAACTATGGCTACACCTTC. The chain couples TRBV18 to TRBJ1-2, with TRBD1 matching over 10 bases. Germline CDR1 reads KGHSH; CDR2 reads LQKENI. The CDR3 consists of 15 residues. Losses at the gene ends were 2 bases for V and 2 bases for J; bases not matched to a gene: 2.

CDR3 DNA: TGTGCCAGCTCGCTCCTCGGCAACACCGGGGAGCTGTTTTTT. Amino acids: CASSLLGNTGELFF. The chain uses TRBV18 and TRBJ2-2; D is unresolved. In germline, CDR1 is KGHSH, CDR2 LQKENI. The V end lost 6 bases, the J end lost 2 bases, and 10 bases lay between the germline ends. The CDR3 has 14 residues.

The CDR3 nucleotides read TGTGCCAGCAGCCGAAAGGGTGCAGGTAACACTGAAGCTTTCTTT. Amino acids: CASSRKGAGNTEAFF. The J gene is TRBJ1-1, the V gene TRBV3-1 (or the pseudogene TRBV3-2); D is unresolved. Trimming removed 4 bases from V and 2 bases from J, with 14 bases in between. Germline values: CDR1 LGHDT, CDR2 YNNKEL (reference sequence). CDR3 length: 15 amino acids.

The chain carries TRBV27 and TRBJ1-1, with TRBD1 as a possible D gene (6 bases). CDR3 size: 15 residues. Germline assignment: CDR1 MNHEY and CDR2 SMNVEV (reference sequence). Trimming shortened V by 6 bases and J by 2 bases, and 16 bases separated the two germline ends. CDR3 residues: CASRAAGTSNTEAFF. The CDR3 DNA reads TGTGCCAGCAGAGCTGCCGGGACATCTAACACTGAAGCTTTCTTT.

V usage is TRBV7-7 and J usage is TRBJ2-5; possible D gene TRBD2, 6 bases. Looked up from germline, CDR1 is SSHAT and CDR2 is FNYEAQ (reference sequence). CDR3 size: 13 residues. Trimming pared 3 bases from V and 5 bases from J, leaving 10 bases between. The CDR3 coding sequence is TGTGCCAGCAGCTTCGGGGGTGGTGAGACCCAGTACTTC. This sequence encodes CASSFGGGETQYF.

CDR3 bases: TGTGCCTGGAGTCCCCAGGTTTTTGAGCAGTTCTTC. This gives the protein CAWSPQVFEQFF. The rearrangement links TRBV30 to TRBJ2-1; D is unresolved. V shed 2 bases and J shed 9 bases, with 11 bases lying between them. In germline, CDR1 is GTSNPN, CDR2 SVGIG (reference sequence). There are 12 residues in the CDR3. The full variable domain, rest sourced from reference TRBV30 and TRBJ2-1, is SQTIHQWPATLVQPVGSPLSLECTVEGTSNPNLYWYRQAAGRGLQLLFYSVGIGQISSEVPQNLSASRPQDRQFILSSKKLLLSDSGFYLCAWSPQVFEQFFGPGTRLTVL.

This chain connects TRBV12-3 or TRBV12-4 to TRBJ1-2, with D possibly being TRBD1 (6 bases). The CDR3 consists of 13 residues. Trimming removed 2 bases from V and 7 bases from J, with 11 bases in between. The CDR3 DNA sequence: TGTGCCAGCAGTTTAATAAACAGGGCTGGCTACACCTTC. Translation gives CASSLINRAGYTF.

Points on this clone: Other DNA sequences in the sample encode the same CDR3. The V and J genes are TRBV7-2 and TRBJ1-2; D gene unclear. V lost 0 bases, J lost 0 bases, and 5 bases lay in between. Germline lookup yields CDR1 SGHTA and CDR2 FQGNSA. This CDR3 contains 14 residues. CDR3 loop: CASSLASANYGYTF. CDR3 nucleotide sequence: TGTGCCAGCAGCTTAGCGTCCGCTAACTATGGCTACACCTTC.

This clone was found a few times. The rearrangement uses TRBV6-5 and TRBJ1-6, with D possibly matching TRBD1 (5 bases). Trimming took 6 bases from V and 8 from J, leaving 17 bases between them. The germline gives CDR1 MNHEY, CDR2 SVGAGI. This CDR3 contains 15 residues. This CDR3 reads CASRFSRDGDSPLHF. Written as DNA, the CDR3 is TGTGCCAGCAGATTTAGCCGGGACGGAGATTCACCCCTCCACTTT.

The chain links TRBV9 to TRBJ2-3, with 7 bases aligning to TRBD2. J lost 3 bases, V lost 0 bases, and 10 bases had no gene match. Germline values: CDR1 SGDLS, CDR2 YYNGEE. There are 17 residues in the CDR3. The CDR3 bases are TGTGCCAGCAGCGTAGTGGGGGAGGGCCCAGGAACAGATACGCAGTATTTT. This encodes CASSVVGEGPGTDTQYF.

V usage is TRBV7-6 and J usage is TRBJ2-5, with D unresolved. The CDR3 is 11 residues long. Germline V lookup: CDR1 SGHVS, CDR2 FNYEAQ. The ends were cut back, 0 bases at V and 5 bases at J, with 1 base in the middle. CDR3 bases: TGTGCCAGCAGCTTAGCGGAGACCCAGTACTTC. This codes for CASSLAETQYF.

The chain couples TRBV19 to TRBJ2-4; 8 positions agree with TRBD2. After removal of 6 bases from V and 6 bases from J, the junction contained 7 bases not matched to a gene. The CDR3 spans 14 residues. The germline CDR1 and CDR2 sequences are LNHDA and SQIVND (reference sequence). The CDR3 loop is CASSRGGSGNIQYF. The CDR3 nucleotides read TGTGCCAGTAGCCGGGGGGGCAGCGGAAACATTCAGTACTTC.

With regard to this clone: Other DNA sequences from this sample encode an identical CDR3 as well. The V and J genes are TRBV11-3 and TRBJ2-7; D gene uncertain. The V gene lost 1 base and the J gene lost 2 bases, with 9 bases spanning the gap. The germline gives CDR1 SGHNT, CDR2 YENEEA. The CDR3 consists of 14 residues. DNA for the CDR3: TGTGCCAGCAGCTTAGCCGGCGGCACCTACGAGCAGTACTTC. Its protein product is CASSLAGGTYEQYF.

This chain uses TRBV5-1 with TRBJ2-3, with D unresolved. The CDR3 is 14 amino acids. V lost 1 base and J lost 2, with 8 bases in between. Germline V gene data show CDR1 as SGHRS and CDR2 as YFSETQ. CDR3 in amino acids: CASSLILDTDTQYF. CDR3 nucleotides: TGCGCCAGCAGCTTGATCCTAGACACAGATACGCAGTATTTT. The whole variable domain, filled in from reference TRBV5-1 and TRBJ2-3, reads KAGVTQTPRYLIKTRGQQVTLSCSPISGHRSVSWYQQTPGQGLQFLFEYFSETQRNKGNFPGRFSGRQFSNSRSEMNVSTLELGDSALYLCASSLILDTDTQYFGPGTRLTVL.

Comments on this clone: The sample carries other DNA sequences with the same CDR3. The V and J genes are TRBV5-4 and TRBJ2-1, with D possibly TRBD1 on 5 matching bases. This CDR3 spans 14 amino acids. Trimming left V 1 base short and J 2 bases short, with 7 bases between. The germline gives CDR1 SGHNT, CDR2 YYREEE (reference sequence). The CDR3 nucleotides are TGTGCCAGCAGCTTGCAGGGTCCCTACAATGAGCAGTTCTTC. Protein product: CASSLQGPYNEQFF.

This chain joins TRBV7-2 and TRBJ2-1; a weak D match, TRBD1 (6 bases). The germline CDR1 and CDR2 sequences are SGHTA and FQGNSA. CDR3 length equals 13 residues. Trimming removed 6 bases from V and 6 bases from J, with 12 bases in between. The CDR3 protein is CASRLVGANEQFF. CDR3 in DNA: TGTGCCAGCAGACTAGTGGGGGCCAATGAGCAGTTCTTC.

This sequence joins TRBV24-1 and TRBJ1-4, with unresolved D. Trimming stripped 4 bases from V and 0 bases from J, with 2 bases between. Germline CDR1 and CDR2: KGHDR and SFDVKD. The length of the CDR3 is 13 residues. The CDR3 bases are TGTGCCACCAGTGAAACAACTAATGAAAAACTGTTTTTT. The encoded protein is CATSETTNEKLFF.

This rearrangement joins TRBV7-9 to TRBJ1-2; D is perhaps TRBD1 (5 bases). This CDR3 has 15 amino acids. CDR1 SEHNR and CDR2 FQNEAQ come from the germline V gene (reference sequence). V shed 5 bases and J shed 3 bases, with 16 bases lying between them. CDR3 sequence (DNA): TGTGCCAGCAGCCTGTTGGGGACGGATCACTATGGCTACACCTTC. Translating it yields CASSLLGTDHYGYTF.

Here the CDR3 reads CASSPVSGKQFF. The CDR3 DNA follows: TGTGCCAGCAGCCCCGTGAGCGGAAAGCAGTTCTTC. The rearrangement links TRBV2 to TRBJ2-1; TRBD2 might be the D (5 bases). V lost 6 bases and J 11 bases, leaving 14 bases between the germline ends. The CDR3 runs 12 residues. The germline V gene encodes CDR1 SNHLY and CDR2 FYNNEI.

This chain joins TRBV7-2 and TRBJ1-1; no clear D gene. Germline loops: CDR1 SGHTA, CDR2 FQGNSA. This CDR3 region has 14 residues. Trimming took 1 base from V and 1 from J, leaving 7 bases between them. The DNA for the CDR3 is TGTGCCAGCAGCTTAGGGTCAGGGAACACTGAAGCTTTCTTT. It specifies CASSLGSGNTEAFF.

The rearrangement uses TRBV4-3 and TRBJ1-6; maybe TRBD1 (5 bases). Germline V gene data show CDR1 as LGHNA and CDR2 as YSLEER. Trimming cost V 1 base and J 0 bases, with 13 bases left between them. The CDR3 has 18 amino acids. This CDR3 is CASSQVVPGNSYNSPLHF. DNA of the CDR3: TGCGCCAGCAGCCAAGTGGTTCCAGGGAACTCCTATAATTCACCCCTCCACTTT.